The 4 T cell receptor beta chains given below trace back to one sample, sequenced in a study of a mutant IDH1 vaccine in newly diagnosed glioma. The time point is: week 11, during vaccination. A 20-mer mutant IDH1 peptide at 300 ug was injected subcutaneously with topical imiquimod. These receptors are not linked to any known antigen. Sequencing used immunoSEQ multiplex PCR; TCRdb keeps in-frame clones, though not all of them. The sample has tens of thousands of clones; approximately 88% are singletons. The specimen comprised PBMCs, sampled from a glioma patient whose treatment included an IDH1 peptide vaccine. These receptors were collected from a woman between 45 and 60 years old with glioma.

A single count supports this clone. CDR3 region: CASSPVAYEQYF. The CDR3 coding sequence is TGTGCCAGCAGCCCCGTAGCTTACGAGCAGTACTTC. V is TRBV6-6 and J is TRBJ2-7; unclear D gene. CDR1 and CDR2 (germline): MNHNY, SVGAGI (reference sequence). V shed 6 bases and J shed 4 bases, with 10 bases lying between them. CDR3 length: 12 residues.

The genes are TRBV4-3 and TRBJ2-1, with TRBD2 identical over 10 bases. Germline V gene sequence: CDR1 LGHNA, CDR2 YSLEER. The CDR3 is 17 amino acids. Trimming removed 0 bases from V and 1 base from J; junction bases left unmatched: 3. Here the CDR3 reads CASSQDLAGVSYNEQFF. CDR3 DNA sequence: TGCGCCAGCAGCCAAGATCTAGCGGGGGTATCCTACAATGAGCAGTTCTTC.

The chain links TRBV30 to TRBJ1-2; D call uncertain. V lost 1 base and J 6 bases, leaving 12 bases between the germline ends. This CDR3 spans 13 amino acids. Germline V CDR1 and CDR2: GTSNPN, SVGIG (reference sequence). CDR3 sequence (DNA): TGTGCCTGGAGTGGGCTCCTTCTAGATGGCTACACCTTC. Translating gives CAWSGLLLDGYTF.

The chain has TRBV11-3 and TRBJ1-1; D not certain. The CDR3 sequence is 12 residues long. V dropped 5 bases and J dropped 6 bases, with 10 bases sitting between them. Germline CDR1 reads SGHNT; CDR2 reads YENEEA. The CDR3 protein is CASSPAVSEAFF. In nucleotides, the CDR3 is TGTGCCAGCAGCCCAGCCGTCTCTGAAGCTTTCTTT.